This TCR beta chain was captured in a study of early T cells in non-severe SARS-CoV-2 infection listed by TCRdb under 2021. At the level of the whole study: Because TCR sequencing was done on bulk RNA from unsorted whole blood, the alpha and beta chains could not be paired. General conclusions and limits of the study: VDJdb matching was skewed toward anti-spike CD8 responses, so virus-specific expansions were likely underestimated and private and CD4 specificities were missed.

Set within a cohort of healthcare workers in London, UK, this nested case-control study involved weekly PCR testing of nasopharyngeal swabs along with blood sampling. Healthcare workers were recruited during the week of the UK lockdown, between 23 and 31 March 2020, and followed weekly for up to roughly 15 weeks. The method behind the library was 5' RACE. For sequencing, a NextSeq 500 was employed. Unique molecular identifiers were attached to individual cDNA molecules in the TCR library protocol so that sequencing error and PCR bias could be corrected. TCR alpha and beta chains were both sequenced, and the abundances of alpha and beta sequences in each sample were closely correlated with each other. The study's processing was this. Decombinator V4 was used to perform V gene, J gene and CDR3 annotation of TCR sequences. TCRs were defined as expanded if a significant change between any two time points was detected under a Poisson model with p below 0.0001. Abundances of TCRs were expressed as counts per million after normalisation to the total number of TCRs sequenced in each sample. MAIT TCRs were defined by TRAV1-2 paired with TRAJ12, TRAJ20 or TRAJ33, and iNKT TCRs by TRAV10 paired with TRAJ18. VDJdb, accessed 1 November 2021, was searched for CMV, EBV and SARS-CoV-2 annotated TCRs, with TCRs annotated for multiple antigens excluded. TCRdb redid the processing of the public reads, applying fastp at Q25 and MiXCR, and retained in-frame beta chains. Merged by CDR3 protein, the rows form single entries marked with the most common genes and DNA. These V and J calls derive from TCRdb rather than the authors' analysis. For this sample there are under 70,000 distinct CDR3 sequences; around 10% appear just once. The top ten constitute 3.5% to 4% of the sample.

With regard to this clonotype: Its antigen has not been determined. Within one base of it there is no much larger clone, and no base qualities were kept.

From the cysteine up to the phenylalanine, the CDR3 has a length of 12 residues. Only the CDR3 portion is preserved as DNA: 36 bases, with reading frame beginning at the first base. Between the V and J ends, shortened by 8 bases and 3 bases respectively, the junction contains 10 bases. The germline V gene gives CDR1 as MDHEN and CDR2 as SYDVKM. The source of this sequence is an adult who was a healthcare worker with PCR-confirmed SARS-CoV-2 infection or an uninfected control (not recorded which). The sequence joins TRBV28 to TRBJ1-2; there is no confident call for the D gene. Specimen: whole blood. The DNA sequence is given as TGTGCCAGCTCCCTGACCCACTATGGCTACACCTTC. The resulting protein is CASSLTHYGYTF.